The 22 T cell receptor beta chains given below trace back to one sample, sequenced in a study of T cell repertoires in cytomegalovirus infection. TCRdb recomputed calls from the reads with MiXCR, one row per CDR3 protein. This sample carries some 270,000 distinct CDR3 sequences, 20% to 25% of them seen once, and the ten largest clones take 15% to 20%. Their antigens are not known. The specimen comprised cultured PBMCs, sampled from culture after CMV antigen stimulation. Receptor source: a human donor in good health (CMV status not recorded). Some clones in this sample may be carry-over from other donors' samples.

This clonotype was observed many times. CDR3 region: CASSFFPRMGDQPQHF. The CDR3 DNA reads TGTGCCAGCAGTTTTTTCCCCCGCATGGGTGATCAGCCCCAGCATTTT. V gene TRBV28 combines with J gene TRBJ1-5; no firm D call. V gave up 3 bases and J gave up 5 bases, with 17 bases separating them. The CDR3 has 16 residues. Germline assignment: CDR1 MDHEN and CDR2 SYDVKM.

This chain links TRBV18 with TRBJ1-1; 10 nucleotides agree with TRBD1. J lost 7 bases, V lost 5 bases, and 7 bases had no gene match. The CDR3 runs to 14 residues. CDR1 KGHSH and CDR2 LQKENI come from the germline V gene. For the CDR3, the DNA is TGTGCCAGCTCAGGGACAGGGGACGATGATGAAGCTTTCTTT. It codes for CASSGTGDDDEAFF. The variable domain in full, with the rest retrieved from reference TRBV18 and TRBJ1-1, is NAGVMQNPRHLVRRRGQEARLRCSPMKGHSHVYWYRQLPEEGLKFMVYLQKENIIDESGMPKERFSAEFPKEGPSILRIQQVVRGDSAAYFCASSGTGDDDEAFFGQGTRLTVV.

J is TRBJ2-1 and V is TRBV12-5, with 9 bases that match TRBD1. Germline-derived CDR1 and CDR2 are LGHNT and FRNRAP. The CDR3 consists of 17 residues. The trim removed 2 bases at V and 4 bases at J, leaving 9 bases unmatched. CDR3 bases: TGTGCTAGTGGTTTGTTCCTGGGGGGACAGGGTTACAATGAGCAGTTCTTC. Translating it yields CASGLFLGGQGYNEQFF.

The table lists this clonotype with many counts. The chain combines TRBV7-2 with TRBJ2-2; 10 bases map to TRBD2. The CDR3 length is 19 residues. After removal of 1 base from V and 3 bases from J, the junction contained 11 bases not matched to a gene. Per germline, CDR1 SGHTA and CDR2 FQGNSA. DNA of the CDR3: TGTGCCAGCAGCTTAGGGACTAGCGGTCAGTCGCAGGACACCGGGGAGCTGTTTTTT. Translated, it gives CASSLGTSGQSQDTGELFF.

This clonotype has just a few counts. The chain uses TRBV12-3 or TRBV12-4 and TRBJ1-1; D is undetermined. The V gene lost 2 bases and the J gene lost 7 bases, with 11 bases spanning the gap. The CDR3 is 13 residues long. CDR3 DNA sequence: TGTGCCAGCAGTTTATTGACGGCAGATGAAGCTTTCTTT. Protein: CASSLLTADEAFF.

The chain is built from TRBV12-3 or TRBV12-4 and TRBJ2-5, with 7 bases lining up with TRBD2. V gave up 6 bases and J gave up 5 bases; unmatched junction bases: 12. The CDR3 is 15 residues long. CDR3: CASSPRGTSAETQYF. Written as DNA, the CDR3 is TGTGCCAGCAGCCCCCGAGGTACTAGCGCGGAGACCCAGTACTTC.

CDR3 loop: CASSLVGGPNYGYTF. In nucleotides, the CDR3 is TGTGCCAGCAGCTTAGTTGGCGGTCCGAACTATGGCTACACCTTC. The chain employs TRBV7-6 and TRBJ1-2; no firm D call. Trimming removed 1 base at V and 2 bases at J, with 11 bases between. The germline V gene encodes CDR1 SGHVS and CDR2 FNYEAQ. The CDR3 runs to 15 residues.

This clonotype showed up many times. The J gene is TRBJ2-3, the V gene TRBV11-2, with 12 bases that match TRBD2. After removal of 6 bases from V and 6 bases from J, the junction contained 7 bases not matched to a gene. The CDR3 loop spans 15 amino acids. CDR1 and CDR2 from the germline V gene are SGHAT and FQNNGV. For the CDR3, the DNA is TGTGCCAGCAGGGACGGACTAGCGGGAACGGATACGCAGTATTTT. Its translation: CASRDGLAGTDTQYF.

This clonotype was recorded many times. This rearrangement joins TRBV7-9 to TRBJ2-3; D remains ambiguous. The CDR3 sequence is 12 residues long. Germline CDR1 and CDR2: SEHNR and FQNEAQ (reference sequence). The V end was cut by 3 bases, the J end by 5 bases, with 6 bases between. The CDR3 nucleotides are TGTGCCAGCAGCTTCAGTGGAGATACGCAGTATTTT. This sequence encodes CASSFSGDTQYF.

The chain employs TRBV5-6 and TRBJ2-1; 13 positions agree with TRBD2. The CDR3 is 20 amino acids. CDR1 is SGHDT and CDR2 is YYEEEE in the germline V gene. Trimming cost V 4 bases and J 1 base; bases outside gene matches: 14. The CDR3 protein is CASSKGLAGVQDTSYNEQFF. For the CDR3, the DNA is TGTGCCAGCAGCAAAGGACTAGCGGGAGTACAGGACACATCCTACAATGAGCAGTTCTTC.

This clonotype was detected only a few times. One end of the junction fails to match germline, which may point to a read error. V gene TRBV7-6 combines with J gene TRBJ2-1, with 11 bases identical to TRBD2. The CDR3 is made up of 15 amino acids. Germline CDR1 SGHVS, CDR2 FNYEAQ. The CDR3 bases are TGTGCTAGCAGCGCTTCCGGGACTAGCGGCAATGAGCAGTTCTTC. Protein: CASSASGTSGNEQFF.

J is TRBJ2-7 and V is TRBV2; D is unclear. This CDR3 has 11 amino acids. V gave up 8 bases and J gave up 0 bases, with 5 bases separating them. Germline V gene lookup returns CDR1 SNHLY and CDR2 FYNNEI. CDR3 sequence (DNA): TGTGCCAGCTGCGACTCCTACGAGCAGTACTTC. Amino acid sequence: CASCDSYEQYF.

The chain joins TRBV19 to TRBJ1-1, with D possibly being TRBD1 (5 bases). Per the germline V gene, CDR1 is LNHDA and CDR2 is SQIVND (reference sequence). V lost 7 bases to trimming and J lost 1 base, with 7 bases between them. The length of the CDR3 is 12 residues. This CDR3 reads CASIGGNTEAFF. The CDR3 DNA sequence: TGTGCCAGTATCGGGGGGAACACTGAAGCTTTCTTT.

This clonotype has only a few counts. The V and J genes are TRBV20-1 and TRBJ2-5; 10 bases align to TRBD2. V shed 2 bases and J 4 bases; nucleotides not matched to a gene: 10. Germline lookup yields CDR1 DFQATT and CDR2 SNEGSKA (reference sequence). The CDR3 is made up of 16 amino acids. CDR3 DNA sequence: TGCAGTGCTAGATGGGCTAGCGGGAGTTCCCCAGAGACCCAGTACTTC. It is translated as CSARWASGSSPETQYF.

The chain employs TRBV4-3 and TRBJ2-2; D uncertain. V was trimmed by 0 bases and J by 6 bases, leaving 8 bases between them. In germline, CDR1 is LGHNA, CDR2 YSLEER. The CDR3 runs 14 residues. The CDR3, as DNA: TGCGCCAGCAGCCAAGAGCTCGTAGCCGGGGAGCTGTTTTTT. Translating gives CASSQELVAGELFF.

This clonotype was detected ten times or more. This chain joins TRBV7-2 and TRBJ2-3; D is possibly TRBD2 (5 bases). The ends were cut back, 1 base at V and 2 bases at J, with 13 bases in the middle. Germline CDR1 reads SGHTA; CDR2 reads FQGNSA. The CDR3 sequence is 16 residues long. The CDR3 nucleotides are TGTGCCAGCAGCTTAGATGTTCGAGGGATCACAGATACGCAGTATTTT. Translation gives CASSLDVRGITDTQYF. The full variable domain, completed using reference TRBV7-2 and TRBJ2-3, is GAGVSQSPSNKVTEKGKDVELRCDPISGHTALYWYRQSLGQGLEFLIYFQGNSAPDKSGLPSDRFSAERTGGSVSTLTIQRTQQEDSAVYLCASSLDVRGITDTQYFGPGTRLTVL.

The rearrangement links TRBV2 to TRBJ2-1, with 11 positions matching TRBD2. The CDR3 extends over 16 amino acids. Germline CDR1 SNHLY, CDR2 FYNNEI. V dropped 6 bases and J dropped 5; count of bases not matched to a gene: 9. The CDR3 coding sequence is TGTGCCAGCAGAATCAAACTAGCGGGGGCCAACAATGAGCAGTTCTTC. Its translation is CASRIKLAGANNEQFF.

In DNA form, the CDR3 reads TGTGCCACCAGCAGAGAGACAGGGTTACTTGGCGAGCAGTACTTC. This gives the protein CATSRETGLLGEQYF. The rearrangement joins TRBV15 to TRBJ2-7; 7 bases are shared with TRBD1. Germline lookup yields CDR1 LNHNV and CDR2 YYDKDF (reference sequence). The J segment lost 6 bases and the V segment lost 0 bases, leaving 8 bases of the junction unmatched. CDR3 length equals 15 residues.

Ten or more counts support this clonotype. The rearrangement links TRBV7-2 to TRBJ2-1; 10 nucleotides match TRBD2. CDR1 and CDR2 from the germline V gene are SGHTA and FQGNSA. The length of the CDR3 is 17 residues. V gave up 1 base and J gave up 9 bases; unmatched junction bases: 12. The CDR3 region has the DNA TGTGCCAGCAGCTTAGTTGGGTGGGCTAGCGGGAGAAGTGAGCAGTTCTTC. It is translated as CASSLVGWASGRSEQFF.

This clonotype was detected many times. The rearrangement joins TRBV7-2 to TRBJ1-3, with TRBD1 matching over 7 bases. With V trimmed by 1 base and J by 1 base, 13 bases remained unmatched. CDR1 is SGHTA, CDR2 FQGNSA, per germline. The CDR3 has 19 amino acids. The CDR3 DNA reads TGTGCCAGCAGCTTAGGGTTATTTAGGGGGCCTTCTTCTGGAAACACCATATATTTT. Its translation is CASSLGLFRGPSSGNTIYF.

Concerning this clonotype: A read error is possible here, since a much larger clone lies one base away. This chain links TRBV12-3 or TRBV12-4 with TRBJ2-1, with D perhaps matching TRBD2 (5 bases). V dropped 10 bases and J dropped 9 bases, with 22 bases sitting between them. This CDR3 contains 14 residues. The CDR3 DNA reads TGTGCCACCGGCGGGTCTTCCCGCGCCCCTGAGCAGTTCTTC. Amino acids: CATGGSSRAPEQFF.

This clonotype has a count of ten or more. This chain joins TRBV7-2 and TRBJ2-3; 8 bases are shared with TRBD2. V lost 1 base to trimming and J lost 0 bases; unmatched junction nucleotides: 6. The CDR3 is 17 amino acids. CDR1 and CDR2 from the germline V gene are SGHTA and FQGNSA. The CDR3 here is CASSLELAGTSTDTQYF. The CDR3 region has the DNA TGTGCCAGCAGCTTAGAATTAGCGGGAACTAGCACAGATACGCAGTATTTT. Looking up the rest from reference TRBV7-2 and TRBJ2-3 gives the full variable domain: GAGVSQSPSNKVTEKGKDVELRCDPISGHTALYWYRQSLGQGLEFLIYFQGNSAPDKSGLPSDRFSAERTGGSVSTLTIQRTQQEDSAVYLCASSLELAGTSTDTQYFGPGTRLTVL.